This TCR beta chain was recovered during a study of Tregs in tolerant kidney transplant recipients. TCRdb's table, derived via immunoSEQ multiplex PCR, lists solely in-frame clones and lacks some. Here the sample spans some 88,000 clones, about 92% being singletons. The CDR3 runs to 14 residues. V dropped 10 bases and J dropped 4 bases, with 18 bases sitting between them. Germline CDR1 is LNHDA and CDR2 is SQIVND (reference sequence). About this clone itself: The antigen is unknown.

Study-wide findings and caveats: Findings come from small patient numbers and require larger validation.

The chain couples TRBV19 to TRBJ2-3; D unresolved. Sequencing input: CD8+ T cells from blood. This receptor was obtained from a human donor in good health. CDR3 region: CATEIERGSDTQYF. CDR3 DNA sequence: TGTGCCACGGAGATTGAAAGAGGCTCAGATACGCAGTATTTT.